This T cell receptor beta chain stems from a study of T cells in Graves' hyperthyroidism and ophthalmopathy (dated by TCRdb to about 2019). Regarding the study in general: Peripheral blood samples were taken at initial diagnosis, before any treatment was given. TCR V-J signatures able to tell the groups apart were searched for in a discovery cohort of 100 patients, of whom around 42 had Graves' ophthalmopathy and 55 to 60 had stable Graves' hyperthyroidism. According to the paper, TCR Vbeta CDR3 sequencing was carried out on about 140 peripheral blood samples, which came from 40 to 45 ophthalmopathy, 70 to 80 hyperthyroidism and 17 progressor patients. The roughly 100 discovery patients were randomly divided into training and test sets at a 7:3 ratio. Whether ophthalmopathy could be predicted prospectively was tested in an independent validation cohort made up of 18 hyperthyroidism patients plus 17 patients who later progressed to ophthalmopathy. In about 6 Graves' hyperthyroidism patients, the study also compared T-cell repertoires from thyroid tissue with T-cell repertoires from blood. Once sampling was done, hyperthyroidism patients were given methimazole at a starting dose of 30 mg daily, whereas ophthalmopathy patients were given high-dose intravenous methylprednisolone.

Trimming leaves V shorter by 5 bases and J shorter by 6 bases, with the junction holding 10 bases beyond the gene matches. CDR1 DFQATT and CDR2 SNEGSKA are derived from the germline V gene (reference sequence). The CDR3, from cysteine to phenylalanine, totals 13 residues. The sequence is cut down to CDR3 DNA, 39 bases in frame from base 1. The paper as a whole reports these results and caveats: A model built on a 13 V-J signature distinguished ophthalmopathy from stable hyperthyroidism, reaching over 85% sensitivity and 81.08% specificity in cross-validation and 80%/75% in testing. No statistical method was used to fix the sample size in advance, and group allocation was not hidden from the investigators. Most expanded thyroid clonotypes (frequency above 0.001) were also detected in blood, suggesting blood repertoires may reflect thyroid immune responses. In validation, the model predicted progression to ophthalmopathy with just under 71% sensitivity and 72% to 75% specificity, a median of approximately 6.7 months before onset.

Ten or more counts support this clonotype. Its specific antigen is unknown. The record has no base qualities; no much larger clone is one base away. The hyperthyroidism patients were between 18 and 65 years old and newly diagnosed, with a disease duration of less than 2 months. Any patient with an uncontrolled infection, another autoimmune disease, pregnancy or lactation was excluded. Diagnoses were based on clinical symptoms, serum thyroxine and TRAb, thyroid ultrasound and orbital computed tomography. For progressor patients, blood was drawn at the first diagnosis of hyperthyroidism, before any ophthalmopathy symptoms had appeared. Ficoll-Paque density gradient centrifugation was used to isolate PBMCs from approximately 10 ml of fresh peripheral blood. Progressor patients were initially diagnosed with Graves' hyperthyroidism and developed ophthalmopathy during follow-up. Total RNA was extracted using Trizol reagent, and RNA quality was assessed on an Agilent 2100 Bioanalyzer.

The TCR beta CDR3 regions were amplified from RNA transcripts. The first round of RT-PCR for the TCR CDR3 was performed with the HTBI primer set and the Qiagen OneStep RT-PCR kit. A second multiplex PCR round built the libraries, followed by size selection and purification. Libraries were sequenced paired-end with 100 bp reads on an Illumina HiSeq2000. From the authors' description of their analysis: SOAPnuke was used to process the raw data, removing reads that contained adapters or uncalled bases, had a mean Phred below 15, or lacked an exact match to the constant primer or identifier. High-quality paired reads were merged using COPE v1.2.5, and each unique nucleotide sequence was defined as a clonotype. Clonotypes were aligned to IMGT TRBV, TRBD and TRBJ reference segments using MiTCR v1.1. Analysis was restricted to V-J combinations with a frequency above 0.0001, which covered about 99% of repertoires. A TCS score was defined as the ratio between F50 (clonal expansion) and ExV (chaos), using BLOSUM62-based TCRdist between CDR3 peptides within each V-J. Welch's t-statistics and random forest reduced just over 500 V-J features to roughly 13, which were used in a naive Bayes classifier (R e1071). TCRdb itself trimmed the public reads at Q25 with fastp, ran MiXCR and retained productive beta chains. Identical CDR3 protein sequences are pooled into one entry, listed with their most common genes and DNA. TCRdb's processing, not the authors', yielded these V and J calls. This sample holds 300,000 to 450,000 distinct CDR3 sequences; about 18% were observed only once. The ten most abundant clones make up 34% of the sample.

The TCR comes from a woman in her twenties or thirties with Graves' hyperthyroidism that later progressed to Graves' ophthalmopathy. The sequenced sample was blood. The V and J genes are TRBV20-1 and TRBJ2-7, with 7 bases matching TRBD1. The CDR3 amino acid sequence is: CSAPQGVISEQYF. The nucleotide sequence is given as TGCAGTGCTCCCCAGGGGGTCATTAGCGAGCAGTACTTC.